This T cell receptor beta chain was captured in a study of blood T cells in healthy people across ages. Next came a second PCR, run for about 7 to 12 cycles, which used a sample-barcoded 5' primer along with a J-beta primer mix. TCRdb processed the 5' RACE reads anew with MiXCR; each CDR3 protein has one entry. Of approximately 940,000 distinct CDR3 sequences in the sample, approximately 49% were seen once. Per the germline V gene, CDR1 is KGHDR and CDR2 is SFDVKD. V dropped 5 bases and J dropped 6; count of bases not matched to a gene: 11. The CDR3 has 17 residues. The TCR originated in a man in his thirties or forties in good health. The V call is TRBV24-1, the J call TRBJ2-1; 11 bases match TRBD1. Material: blood. The CDR3 DNA reads TGTGCCACCAGTGGCGTAACGGGACAGGGGGACTCCAATGAGCAGTTCTTC. Its protein product is CATSGVTGQGDSNEQFF.